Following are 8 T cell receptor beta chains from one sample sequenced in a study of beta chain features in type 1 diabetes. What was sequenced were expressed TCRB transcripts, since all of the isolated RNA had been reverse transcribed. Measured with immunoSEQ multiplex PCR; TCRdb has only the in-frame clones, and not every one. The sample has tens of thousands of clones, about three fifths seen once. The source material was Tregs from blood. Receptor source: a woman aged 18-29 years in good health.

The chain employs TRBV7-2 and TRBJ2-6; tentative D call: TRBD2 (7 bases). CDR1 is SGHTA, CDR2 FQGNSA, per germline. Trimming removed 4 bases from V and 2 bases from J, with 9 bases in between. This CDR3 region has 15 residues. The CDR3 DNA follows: TGTGCCAGCAGCTGGGAGGGGGCTGGGGCCAACGTCCTGACTTTC. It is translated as CASSWEGAGANVLTF.

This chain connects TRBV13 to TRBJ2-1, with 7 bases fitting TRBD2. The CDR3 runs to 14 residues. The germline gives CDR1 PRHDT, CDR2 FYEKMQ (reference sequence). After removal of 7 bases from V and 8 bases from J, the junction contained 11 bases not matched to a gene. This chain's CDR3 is CASTLPGRGYEQFF. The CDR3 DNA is TGTGCCAGCACTCTACCGGGGCGGGGGTATGAGCAGTTCTTC.

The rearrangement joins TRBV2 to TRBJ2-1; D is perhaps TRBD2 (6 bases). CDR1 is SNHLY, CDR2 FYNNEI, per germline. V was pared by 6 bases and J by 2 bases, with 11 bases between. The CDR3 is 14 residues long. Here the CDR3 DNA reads TGTGCCAGCAGCCAGGGAGGCACCTACAATGAGCAGTTCTTC. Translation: CASSQGGTYNEQFF.

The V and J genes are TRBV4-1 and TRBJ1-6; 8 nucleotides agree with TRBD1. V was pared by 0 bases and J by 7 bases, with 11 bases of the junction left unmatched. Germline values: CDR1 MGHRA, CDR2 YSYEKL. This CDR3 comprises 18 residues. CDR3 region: CASSQDQDRALRNSPLHF. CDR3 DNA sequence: TGCGCCAGCAGCCAAGATCAGGACAGGGCCCTTAGGAATTCACCCCTCCACTTT.

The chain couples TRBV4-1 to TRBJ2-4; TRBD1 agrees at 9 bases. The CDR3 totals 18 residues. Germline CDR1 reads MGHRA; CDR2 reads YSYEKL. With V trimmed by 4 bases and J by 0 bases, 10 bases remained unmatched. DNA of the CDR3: TGCGCCAGCAGCCCGGGACAGGGAGGACTAGAAGCCAAAAACATTCAGTACTTC. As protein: CASSPGQGGLEAKNIQYF.

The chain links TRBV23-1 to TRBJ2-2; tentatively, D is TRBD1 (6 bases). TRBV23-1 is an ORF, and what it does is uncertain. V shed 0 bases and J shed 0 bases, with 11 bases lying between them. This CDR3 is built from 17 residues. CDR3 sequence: CASSQSGHPTNTGELFF. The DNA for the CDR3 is TGCGCCAGCAGTCAATCGGGACACCCGACGAACACCGGGGAGCTGTTTTTT.

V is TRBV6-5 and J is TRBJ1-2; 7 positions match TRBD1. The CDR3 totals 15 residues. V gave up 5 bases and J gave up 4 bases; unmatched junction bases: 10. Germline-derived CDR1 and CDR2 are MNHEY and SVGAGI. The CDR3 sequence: CASSPGTVILYGYTF. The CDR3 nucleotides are TGTGCCAGCAGTCCTGGGACAGTTATCCTCTATGGCTACACCTTC.

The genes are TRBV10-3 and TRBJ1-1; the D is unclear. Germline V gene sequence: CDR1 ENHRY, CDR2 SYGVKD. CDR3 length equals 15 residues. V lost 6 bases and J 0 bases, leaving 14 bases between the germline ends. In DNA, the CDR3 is TGTGCCATCAGCCCCCAGGACGGGATGAACACTGAAGCTTTCTTT. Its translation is CAISPQDGMNTEAFF.